This entry lists 32 T cell receptor beta chains sequenced from one sample in a study of CD8+ T cells in alopecia areata. The treatment here: oral pan-JAK inhibitor, 5-10 mg twice daily. RNA was extracted and reverse transcribed into cDNA as the sequencing template. The table came from immunoSEQ multiplex PCR; TCRdb's copy has only in-frame clones and leaves some out. The sample has around 200,000 clones, about three fifths seen once. Here the sequenced sample was CD4+ T cells sorted from blood, taken at week 4, from a patient treated with tofacitinib. The receptors were sampled from a human donor with alopecia areata.

This clone has a handful of counts. This chain joins TRBV5-4 and TRBJ2-1, with 10 bases lining up with TRBD2. The germline V gene encodes CDR1 SGHNT and CDR2 YYREEE (reference sequence). J lost 6 bases, V lost 4 bases, and 7 bases had no gene match. The CDR3 loop spans 15 amino acids. CDR3 bases: TGTGCCAGCAGCATTAGCGGGGGGTCTTCCAATGAGCAGTTCTTC. Protein sequence: CASSISGGSSNEQFF.

The J gene is TRBJ1-2, the V gene TRBV5-4, with a possible D match to TRBD1 (5 bases). The V end was cut by 0 bases, the J end by 6 bases, with 12 bases between. The CDR3 covers 14 residues. The germline V gene has CDR1 SGHNT and CDR2 YYREEE (reference sequence). CDR3 sequence reads: CASSLAGQGHGYTF. The CDR3 DNA reads TGTGCCAGCAGCTTGGCAGGGCAGGGACATGGCTACACCTTC.

As for this clone: Different DNA sequences within this sample yield the same CDR3. The CDR3 is CASSFGYQETQYF. The DNA of the CDR3 is TGTGCCAGCAGCTTTGGGTACCAAGAGACCCAGTACTTC. V is TRBV11-2 and J is TRBJ2-5, with no clear D. Trimming shortened V by 3 bases and J by 0 bases, and 5 bases separated the two germline ends. Germline CDR1 and CDR2: SGHAT and FQNNGV. There are 13 residues in the CDR3.

This clone was seen more than once but under ten times. This sequence joins TRBV27 and TRBJ2-7; TRBD1 agrees at 7 bases. V trimming: 5 bases; J trimming: 1 base; junction bases outside the gene matches: 14. In germline, CDR1 is MNHEY, CDR2 SMNVEV (reference sequence). There are 17 residues in the CDR3. The CDR3 region has the DNA TGTGCCAGCAGTGCGTCTCACAGGGGCCTAAATTCCTACGAGCAGTACTTC. It specifies CASSASHRGLNSYEQYF.

This clone was seen a handful of times. V and J are TRBV6-5 and TRBJ1-2; D gene ambiguous. Germline CDR1 and CDR2: MNHEY and SVGAGI. V lost 0 bases and J lost 8, with 13 bases in between. This CDR3 is 14 amino acids long. The CDR3 loop is CASSYSEGSEGYTF. For the CDR3, the DNA is TGTGCCAGCAGTTACTCGGAGGGCAGTGAGGGCTACACCTTC.

The genes are TRBV5-4 and TRBJ1-2; no firm D call. The CDR3 loop spans 14 amino acids. Between the trimmed V and J ends, which lost 0 bases and 2 bases, there was a span of 8 bases. Germline V gene data show CDR1 as SGHNT and CDR2 as YYREEE (reference sequence). The CDR3 bases are TGTGCCAGCAGCTTGGTGACCATCAACTATGGCTACACCTTC. Translated: CASSLVTINYGYTF.

Details on this clone: Other DNA sequences in this specimen translate into the identical CDR3. The V and J genes are TRBV27 and TRBJ2-7, with a possible D match to TRBD2 (6 bases). Looked up from germline, CDR1 is MNHEY and CDR2 is SMNVEV (reference sequence). With 3 bases removed from V and 4 bases from J, the gap between germline ends came to 13 bases. This CDR3 contains 14 residues. CDR3: CASSLGRGGYEQYF. For the CDR3, the DNA is TGTGCCAGCAGTTTGGGGAGAGGAGGGTACGAGCAGTACTTC.

The chain is built from TRBV7-2 and TRBJ1-5; D is unclear. From germline, CDR1 is SGHTA and CDR2 FQGNSA. Trimming left V 5 bases short and J 3 bases short, with 5 bases between. CDR3 length equals 12 residues. The CDR3 region has the DNA TGTGCCAGCAGCACTTTCAATCAGCCCCAGCATTTT. Translation: CASSTFNQPQHF.

This sequence joins TRBV2 and TRBJ2-3, with D possibly being TRBD2 (6 bases). CDR1 and CDR2 (germline): SNHLY, FYNNEI. Trimming took off 7 bases at V and 4 bases at J, with 12 bases between the two ends. This CDR3 is 13 amino acids long. CDR3 nucleotides: TGTGCCAGCATGGGGGGAGTGGCAGATACGCAGTATTTT. Protein sequence: CASMGGVADTQYF.

The chain has TRBV27 and TRBJ1-1; D gene ambiguous. Trimming cost V 3 bases and J 4 bases, with 15 bases left between them. Germline-derived CDR1 and CDR2 are MNHEY and SMNVEV (reference sequence). The CDR3 contains 15 residues. CDR3: CASSFGGSFSTEAFF. The CDR3 region has the DNA TGTGCCAGCAGTTTCGGTGGGAGTTTCTCCACTGAAGCTTTCTTT.

The table lists this clone with a count of one. The J gene is TRBJ2-7, the V gene TRBV5-1; the match to TRBD1 covers 8 bases. V shed 7 bases and J 5 bases; nucleotides not matched to a gene: 5. The CDR3 runs 12 residues. Looked up from germline, CDR1 is SGHRS and CDR2 is YFSETQ. This CDR3 is CASRQGIDEQYF. The CDR3 region has the DNA TGCGCCAGCCGACAGGGGATCGACGAGCAGTACTTC. The full variable domain, rest sourced from reference TRBV5-1 and TRBJ2-7, is KAGVTQTPRYLIKTRGQQVTLSCSPISGHRSVSWYQQTPGQGLQFLFEYFSETQRNKGNFPGRFSGRQFSNSRSEMNVSTLELGDSALYLCASRQGIDEQYFGPGTRLTVT.

The chain combines TRBV9 with TRBJ1-2; 10 bases map to TRBD1. CDR3 length equals 14 residues. The J segment lost 8 bases and the V segment lost 4 bases, leaving 8 bases of the junction unmatched. The V gene's germline CDR1 is SGDLS and CDR2 YYNGEE. CDR3 amino acids: CASSYLTGGYGYTF. CDR3 DNA sequence: TGTGCCAGCAGCTACTTGACAGGGGGCTACGGCTACACCTTC.

The V call is TRBV7-9, the J call TRBJ2-5, with 7 nucleotides matching TRBD2. Per germline, CDR1 SEHNR and CDR2 FQNEAQ (reference sequence). The trim removed 3 bases at V and 2 bases at J, leaving 3 bases unmatched. The CDR3 runs to 14 residues. The CDR3 nucleotides are TGTGCCAGCAGCTTCCGGCGGGGGCAAGAGACCCAGTACTTC. It translates to CASSFRRGQETQYF.

This clone was seen more than once but under ten times. The rearrangement uses TRBV27 and TRBJ2-7; the D gene is possibly TRBD1 (6 bases). This CDR3 has 14 amino acids. V lost 6 bases and J lost 2, with 14 bases in between. The germline V gene has CDR1 MNHEY and CDR2 SMNVEV (reference sequence). The CDR3 here is CASSSLTGAYEQYF. The CDR3 DNA follows: TGTGCCAGCAGCTCCCTGACAGGAGCCTACGAGCAGTACTTC.

The genes are TRBV30 and TRBJ2-3; D unresolved. This CDR3 has 14 residues. Germline loops: CDR1 GTSNPN, CDR2 SVGIG (reference sequence). V was trimmed by 0 bases and J by 2 bases, leaving 9 bases between them. The CDR3 loop is CAWSVNRNTDTQYF. For the CDR3, the DNA is TGTGCCTGGAGTGTGAACAGAAACACAGATACGCAGTATTTT.

The gene calls are TRBV29-1 and TRBJ1-1; D is possibly TRBD1 (5 bases). From germline, CDR1 is SQVTM and CDR2 ANQGSEA. V was pared by 4 bases and J by 0 bases, with 12 bases between. CDR3 size: 14 residues. CDR3 sequence: CSVATVNMNTEAFF. Here the CDR3 DNA reads TGCAGCGTTGCGACAGTTAATATGAACACTGAAGCTTTCTTT.

This clone was counted between two and nine times. The CDR3 sequence: CASSLGQGNFGEQFF. As DNA, the CDR3 is TGTGCCAGCAGCTTGGGACAGGGAAATTTTGGGGAGCAGTTCTTC. The gene calls are TRBV5-8 and TRBJ2-1; 7 bases fit TRBD1. The CDR3 length is 15 residues. Trimming took 0 bases from V and 10 from J; bases not matched to a gene: 10. Germline V gives CDR1 SGHTS, CDR2 YDEGEE.

This clone was counted a single time. The rearrangement joins TRBV5-6 to TRBJ1-2, with D possibly being TRBD1 (6 bases). Germline V gene data show CDR1 as SGHDT and CDR2 as YYEEEE. This CDR3 region has 15 residues. With 2 bases removed from V and 4 bases from J, the gap between germline ends came to 15 bases. The CDR3 DNA reads as TGTGCCAGCAGCTTATACGGACGGACAGCCTATGGCTACACCTTC. Its translation: CASSLYGRTAYGYTF.

The chain recombines TRBV6-5 with TRBJ2-1, with D perhaps matching TRBD1 (6 bases). Trimming removed 2 bases at V and 4 bases at J, with 6 bases between. There are 13 residues in the CDR3. Germline CDR1 reads MNHEY; CDR2 reads SVGAGI. For the CDR3, the DNA is TGTGCCAGCAGTTACGGACAGTACAATGAGCAGTTCTTC. Translation gives CASSYGQYNEQFF.

As DNA, the CDR3 is TGTGCCAGTAGTCGACAGGGGACCTATGGCTACACCTTC. Amino acid sequence: CASSRQGTYGYTF. This sequence joins TRBV19 and TRBJ1-2; TRBD1 matches 8 bases. V shed 5 bases, J shed 4 bases, and the junction held 3 bases outside the gene matches. CDR3 length: 13 amino acids. The germline V gene has CDR1 LNHDA and CDR2 SQIVND (reference sequence).

This clone was detected only a few times. CDR3 region: CASSLPVGVQYF. CDR3 nucleotides: TGTGCCAGCAGTCTTCCGGTAGGGGTGCAGTATTTT. The rearrangement links TRBV27 to TRBJ2-3, with a possible D match to TRBD1 (5 bases). V lost 5 bases to trimming and J lost 11 bases, with 14 bases between them. Germline V gene data show CDR1 as MNHEY and CDR2 as SMNVEV (reference sequence). This CDR3 is built from 12 residues.

The rearrangement uses TRBV29-1 and TRBJ2-5; TRBD1 aligns across 7 bases. CDR1 SQVTM and CDR2 ANQGSEA come from the germline V gene. V dropped 5 bases and J dropped 5; count of bases not matched to a gene: 14. This CDR3 spans 15 amino acids. In DNA form, the CDR3 reads TGCAGCGTTAGACAGGGATATACTATTAAGGAGACCCAGTACTTC. Protein product: CSVRQGYTIKETQYF.

This clone showed up just a few times. The chain joins TRBV5-1 to TRBJ2-3; no reliable D call. Germline lookup yields CDR1 SGHRS and CDR2 YFSETQ. Trimming took off 0 bases at V and 4 bases at J, with 9 bases between the two ends. This CDR3 has 14 amino acids. As DNA, the CDR3 is TGCGCCAGCAGCTTGGCGCCGGGCCCAGATACGCAGTATTTT. As protein: CASSLAPGPDTQYF.

This clone has a handful of counts. The chain has TRBV29-1 and TRBJ1-2; D may be TRBD1 (6 bases). V dropped 4 bases and J dropped 8 bases, with 17 bases sitting between them. CDR3 size: 13 residues. CDR1 is SQVTM, CDR2 ANQGSEA, per germline. Here the CDR3 DNA reads TGCAGCGTTGGACAGGAGCTGGGTCGAGGCTACACCTTC. This sequence encodes CSVGQELGRGYTF.

There are a few counts of this clone. The V call is TRBV4-3, the J call TRBJ2-5; the D is unclear. Looked up from germline, CDR1 is LGHNA and CDR2 is YSLEER. The ends were cut back, 0 bases at V and 5 bases at J, with 10 bases in the middle. The CDR3 length is 14 residues. CDR3 sequence (DNA): TGCGCCAGCAGCCAAGACTATTCACCGGAGACCCAGTACTTC. Its protein product is CASSQDYSPETQYF.

This chain connects TRBV11-2 to TRBJ2-3; D call uncertain. V lost 4 bases and J lost 0, with 11 bases in between. The CDR3 extends over 15 amino acids. In germline, CDR1 is SGHAT, CDR2 FQNNGV. CDR3: CASSSPADSTDTQYF. Written as DNA, the CDR3 is TGTGCCAGCAGCTCTCCCGCGGACAGCACAGATACGCAGTATTTT.

V usage is TRBV10-3 and J usage is TRBJ1-6; D is perhaps TRBD1 (6 bases). The CDR3 totals 13 residues. The germline V gene encodes CDR1 ENHRY and CDR2 SYGVKD. V lost 7 bases, J lost 7 bases, and 11 bases lay in between. The CDR3 sequence: CAITRTANSPLHF. DNA of the CDR3: TGTGCCATCACCAGGACAGCGAATTCACCCCTCCACTTT.

This chain connects TRBV5-4 to TRBJ2-5; D might be TRBD1 or TRBD2, each matching 5 bases. This CDR3 region has 12 residues. The V end was cut by 10 bases, the J end by 4 bases, with 14 bases between. Looked up from germline, CDR1 is SGHNT and CDR2 is YYREEE (reference sequence). CDR3 sequence reads: CAARRDGETQYF. CDR3 DNA: TGTGCCGCACGCAGGGACGGAGAGACCCAGTACTTC.

The chain links TRBV9 to TRBJ2-1; D is possibly TRBD2 (5 bases). This CDR3 is built from 14 residues. The germline V and J ends were trimmed by 3 bases and 5 bases, with 12 bases remaining between them. Germline CDR1 is SGDLS and CDR2 is YYNGEE. The CDR3 region is CASSAGSRNNEQFF. DNA of the CDR3: TGTGCCAGCAGCGCGGGGAGTCGGAACAATGAGCAGTTCTTC.

This clone was observed a single time. The CDR3 here is CASSRQGLSPLHF. For the CDR3, the DNA is TGTGCCAGCAGTAGACAGGGTCTCTCACCCCTCCACTTT. This chain connects TRBV11-2 to TRBJ1-6; 7 positions match TRBD1. V dropped 6 bases and J dropped 10; count of bases not matched to a gene: 6. This CDR3 contains 13 residues. From germline, CDR1 is SGHAT and CDR2 FQNNGV.

Concerning this clone itself: The CDR3 ends on some other residue instead of the conserved phenylalanine or tryptophan, so this is likely a read error. Because the CDR3's place on the DNA is in doubt, the DNA is left out and the CDR3 is given as listed by TCRdb. The gene calls are TRBV29-1 and TRBJ1-2. In germline, CDR1 is SQVTM, CDR2 ANQGSEA. The CDR3 has 8 amino acids, counting both end residues. CDR3 region: CSVEGSHY.

The CDR3 here is CASGMATSGGKDTQYF. CDR3 DNA sequence: TGTGCCAGCGGAATGGCGACTAGCGGGGGGAAAGATACGCAGTATTTT. The rearrangement joins TRBV18 to TRBJ2-3; 13 bases agree with TRBD2. The CDR3 is 16 amino acids. V shed 8 bases and J 5 bases; nucleotides not matched to a gene: 10. Per germline, CDR1 KGHSH and CDR2 LQKENI.